This T cell receptor beta chain comes out of a study of shared T cell receptors in the human thymus. In its sample, this clone was seen once. The same CDR3 is also encoded by other DNA sequences in this sample. CDR3 length: 15 amino acids. Germline lookup yields CDR1 MNHNY and CDR2 SVGAGI (reference sequence). Between the trimmed V and J ends, which lost 3 bases and 1 base, there was a span of 12 bases. TCRdb's copy holds only in-frame clones and misses some; the assay was immunoSEQ multiplex PCR. This table holds roughly 700,000 clones, approximately 90% found once. The sample was also linked to a second study, of human thymus T cells.

The source is a boy younger than two with a congenital heart defect. The chain couples TRBV6-6 to TRBJ1-1; perhaps TRBD1 as D (6 bases). Sequencing was done on a sample of thymocytes. Here the CDR3 reads CASSYPGQPNTEAFF. CDR3 DNA sequence: TGTGCCAGCAGTTATCCCGGACAGCCGAACACTGAAGCTTTCTTT.